Below, 20 T cell receptor beta chains from the same sample are listed, as sequenced in a study of T cells in Graves' hyperthyroidism and ophthalmopathy. The source material, RNA transcripts, was used to amplify TCR beta CDR3 regions. Researchers ran a first-round RT-PCR on the TCR CDR3 using the HTBI primer set. Via MiXCR, TCRdb re-called the multiplex PCR reads, giving one row per CDR3 protein. The table records around 440,000 distinct CDR3 sequences, around a sixth of them present only once. Sequencing used blood. These receptors were collected from a woman aged 18-29 years with Graves' hyperthyroidism.

The table lists this clonotype with many counts. The J gene is TRBJ2-1, the V gene TRBV29-1, with a possible D match to TRBD1 (5 bases). The CDR3 spans 15 residues. Between the trimmed V and J ends, which lost 6 bases and 2 bases, there was a span of 17 bases. Germline V gene lookup returns CDR1 SQVTM and CDR2 ANQGSEA. CDR3 in DNA: TGCAGCGTCCCCGGGCAGGGAAGGCCCTACAATGAGCAGTTCTTC. It translates to CSVPGQGRPYNEQFF.

The CDR3 here is CASSGLRAGPPTDTQYF. The CDR3 DNA is TGTGCCAGCAGTGGACTACGGGCGGGGCCCCCCACAGATACGCAGTATTTT. This sequence joins TRBV28 and TRBJ2-3, with D maybe TRBD2 (6 bases). The germline V gene encodes CDR1 MDHEN and CDR2 SYDVKM. The CDR3 totals 17 residues. V lost 5 bases and J lost 2, with 20 bases in between.

This clonotype was observed many times. CDR3 loop: CASSPQRQGVETQYF. In DNA form, the CDR3 reads TGTGCCAGCAGCCCCCAGAGACAGGGTGTGGAGACCCAGTACTTC. The gene calls are TRBV7-3 and TRBJ2-5; 7 nucleotides agree with TRBD1. The CDR3 runs to 15 residues. The V and J ends lost 5 bases and 5 bases, in that order; junction bases with no gene match: 11. The V gene's germline CDR1 is SGHTA and CDR2 FQGTGA.

The V and J genes are TRBV13 and TRBJ2-2; 7 nucleotides align to TRBD2. Germline V gene lookup returns CDR1 PRHDT and CDR2 FYEKMQ (reference sequence). Trimming cost V 5 bases and J 7 bases; bases outside gene matches: 4. This CDR3 has 13 amino acids. The CDR3 nucleotides are TGTGCCAGCAGCGCGGGACTACGCGGGGAGCTGTTTTTT. It specifies CASSAGLRGELFF.

This clonotype was picked up many times. V usage is TRBV7-2 and J usage is TRBJ2-1, with 7 bases identical to TRBD1. This CDR3 region has 13 residues. CDR1 is SGHTA and CDR2 is FQGNSA in the germline V gene. The V segment lost 5 bases and the J segment 4 bases; nucleotides outside the gene matches: 2. The DNA of the CDR3 is TGTGCCAGCAGCCGACAGGGTTACAATGAGCAGTTCTTC. Its translation is CASSRQGYNEQFF.

This clonotype was observed at least ten times. V usage is TRBV6-1 and J usage is TRBJ1-5, with TRBD1 matching over 7 bases. With V trimmed by 6 bases and J by 0 bases, 5 bases remained unmatched. CDR3 length equals 15 residues. The germline V gene encodes CDR1 MNHNS and CDR2 SASEGT. CDR3 sequence: CASRSGGVSNQPQHF. In DNA form, the CDR3 reads TGTGCCAGCAGGTCAGGGGGGGTTAGCAATCAGCCCCAGCATTTT.

CDR3 in DNA: TGCAGCGTTGAAGTGGTAGGGGACAGGGTCTATCATGAGCAGTTCTTC. Its protein product is CSVEVVGDRVYHEQFF. V gene TRBV29-1 combines with J gene TRBJ2-1; 9 nucleotides agree with TRBD1. In germline, CDR1 is SQVTM, CDR2 ANQGSEA. The CDR3 is 16 amino acids. The junction had 12 bases not matched to a gene; V was cut back by 1 base and J by 8 bases.

The table lists this clonotype with many counts. The rearrangement joins TRBV7-8 to TRBJ1-3, with 7 bases fitting TRBD1. The V gene's germline CDR1 is SGHVS and CDR2 FQNEAQ. This CDR3 comprises 14 residues. With 8 bases clipped from V and 4 bases from J, the junction kept 8 bases outside the gene matches. The CDR3 bases are TGTGCCAGCCGGGGGGACAGTATCGGAAACACCATATATTTT. It codes for CASRGDSIGNTIYF.

This clonotype has at least ten counts. The V call is TRBV5-1, the J call TRBJ2-5, with D possibly matching TRBD1 (6 bases). V was shortened by 4 bases and J by 4 bases, with 11 bases between the two germline ends. The CDR3 has 13 amino acids. CDR1 is SGHRS and CDR2 is YFSETQ in the germline V gene. The CDR3 reads CASSDVRGETQYF. The CDR3 coding sequence is TGCGCCAGCAGCGATGTCAGGGGAGAGACCCAGTACTTC.

This clonotype was detected only a few times. This chain joins TRBV11-3 and TRBJ2-7; D is unclear. V shed 1 base and J shed 8 bases, with 21 bases lying between them. The CDR3 has 16 amino acids. CDR1 SGHNT and CDR2 YENEEA come from the germline V gene. The CDR3 bases are TGTGCCAGCAGCTTAGGGCGGTTTCCCGGACCGCCCCAGCAGTACTTC. Residues: CASSLGRFPGPPQQYF.

The gene calls are TRBV19 and TRBJ2-2, with D perhaps TRBD1 (5 bases). The CDR3 runs to 13 residues. In germline, CDR1 is LNHDA, CDR2 SQIVND (reference sequence). The V gene lost 4 bases and the J gene lost 5 bases, with 8 bases spanning the gap. Written as DNA, the CDR3 is TGTGCCAGTAGTACTGCAGGGACCGGGGAGCTGTTTTTT. Residues: CASSTAGTGELFF.

This clonotype has a count of ten or more. The CDR3 region has the DNA TGTGCCAGCAGCTTGACAGGGGGACCAGATACGCAGTATTTT. Translating it yields CASSLTGGPDTQYF. The genes are TRBV7-3 and TRBJ2-3; TRBD1 agrees at 9 bases. J gave up 4 bases and V 3 bases, and 2 bases lay outside the gene matches. The CDR3 loop spans 14 amino acids. The germline CDR1 and CDR2 sequences are SGHTA and FQGTGA.

A note on this clonotype: Given a much more abundant clone one base away, this may be a read error. The V call is TRBV4-1, the J call TRBJ1-1, with D unclear. The length of the CDR3 is 12 residues. The germline V gene encodes CDR1 MGHRA and CDR2 YSYEKL. CDR3 in DNA: TGTGCCAGCAGCCCCGACTACACTGAAGCTTTCTTT. Residues: CASSPDYTEAFF.

This clonotype has just one count. The conserved phenylalanine or tryptophan normally closing the CDR3 is absent here, so this likely arose from a read error. V is TRBV27 and J is TRBJ1-1, with TRBD1 matching 8 bases. Germline CDR1 and CDR2: MNHEY and SMNVEV (reference sequence). This CDR3 has 15 residues. This CDR3 is CAGSRAGGRGTEAFL. CDR3 DNA: TGTGCCGGCAGTCGTGCAGGGGGCAGGGGCACTGAAGCTTTCCTT.

The table lists this clonotype with many counts. The rearrangement joins TRBV30 to TRBJ1-6, with D perhaps matching TRBD1 (6 bases). The CDR3 consists of 13 residues. V lost 5 bases, J lost 4 bases, and 9 bases lay in between. In germline, CDR1 is GTSNPN, CDR2 SVGIG (reference sequence). CDR3: CAWDRQYNSPLHF. The DNA of the CDR3 is TGTGCCTGGGACAGGCAGTATAATTCACCCCTCCACTTT.

This clonotype was counted at least ten times. CDR3 sequence: CASSFAGLETQYF. CDR3 DNA: TGTGCCAGCAGCTTCGCGGGATTGGAGACCCAGTACTTC. The chain is built from TRBV5-8 and TRBJ2-5; tentatively, D is TRBD2 (6 bases). This CDR3 comprises 13 residues. Trimming shortened V by 2 bases and J by 5 bases, and 10 bases separated the two germline ends. In germline, CDR1 is SGHTS, CDR2 YDEGEE.

This sequence joins TRBV6-2 or TRBV6-3 and TRBJ2-7; D could derive from TRBD1 or TRBD2 (5 bases each). CDR3 length equals 15 residues. CDR1 is MNHEY and CDR2 is SVGEGT in the germline V gene. Trimming took 6 bases from V and 0 from J, leaving 15 bases between them. The DNA for the CDR3 is TGTGCCAGCAGCCTAGGGACCGCTAGCTCCTACGAGCAGTACTTC. It translates to CASSLGTASSYEQYF.

This clonotype was seen a few times. The V gene is TRBV5-1, the J gene TRBJ2-1, with D tentatively TRBD2 (5 bases). Germline V lookup: CDR1 SGHRS, CDR2 YFSETQ. This CDR3 contains 14 residues. Trimming pared 6 bases from V and 10 bases from J, leaving 20 bases between. CDR3: CASILTGSPGEQFF. CDR3 nucleotide sequence: TGCGCCAGCATTCTTACGGGGTCCCCCGGGGAGCAGTTCTTC.

This rearrangement joins TRBV28 to TRBJ2-1; 8 bases map to TRBD2. The DNA end is a closer match to TRBJ2-7, so the J assignment may be wrong. The CDR3 consists of 16 residues. Germline V lookup: CDR1 MDHEN, CDR2 SYDVKM. In DNA, the CDR3 is TGTGCCAGCAGTTTATCGGAGACTAGCGCCTACAATGAGCAGTACTTC. Its translation: CASSLSETSAYNEQYF.

This clonotype was observed a few times. The rearrangement links TRBV15 to TRBJ2-5, with D tentatively TRBD1 (5 bases). V lost 1 base and J 2 bases, leaving 11 bases between the germline ends. Germline V CDR1 and CDR2: LNHNV, YYDKDF (reference sequence). The CDR3 runs to 15 residues. This chain's CDR3 is CATSRGGGAQETQYF. The CDR3 DNA sequence: TGTGCCACCAGCAGAGGGGGTGGGGCGCAAGAGACCCAGTACTTC.